This T cell receptor beta chain was retrieved from a study of vaccination effects on CD4 cells after COVID-19. Study-level information: Samples were taken post-vaccine, and their median timing was 72 days after the second dose. Under 2.5 million PBMC were placed in each well, which was supplemented with 10 IU/ml IL-2 and about 10 ug/ml peptides.

The protocol was immunoSEQ multiplex PCR, while the TCRdb copy is restricted to in-frame clones and leaves out a portion. Of roughly 30,000 clones listed, 74% were seen once; the top ten hold more than 13%. The germline V gene encodes CDR1 SQVTM and CDR2 ANQGSEA. The CDR3 loop spans 14 amino acids. Trimming removed 4 bases at V and 0 bases at J, with 12 bases between. An approximately 10-day culture period preceded the isolation of CD4+ T cells. Two-dose vaccination with either BNT162b2 or mRNA-1273 was given to the participants. Regarding the study as a whole: There was only 1 of 255 vaccine-induced clones in healthy vaccinees that cross-reacted with common cold coronaviruses. Marked clonal contraction was seen late after vaccination (in both infection- and vaccine-induced clones).

Points on this clone: What it binds is not known.

This sequence joins TRBV29-1 and TRBJ1-1; D is undetermined. The TCR was taken from a human donor who received a COVID-19 vaccine. The material sequenced was CD4+ T cells from PBMCs cultured without peptide, taken after COVID-19 vaccination. CDR3 amino acids: CSVAPFQLNTEAFF. The CDR3 DNA is TGCAGCGTTGCTCCTTTCCAGTTGAACACTGAAGCTTTCTTT.